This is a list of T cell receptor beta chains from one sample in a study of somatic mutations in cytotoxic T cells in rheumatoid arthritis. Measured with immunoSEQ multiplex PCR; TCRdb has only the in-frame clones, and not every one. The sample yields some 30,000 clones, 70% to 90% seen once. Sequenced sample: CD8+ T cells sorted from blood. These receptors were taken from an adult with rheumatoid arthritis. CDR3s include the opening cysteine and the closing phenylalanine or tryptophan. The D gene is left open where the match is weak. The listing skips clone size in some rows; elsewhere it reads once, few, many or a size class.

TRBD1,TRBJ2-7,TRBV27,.,CASSSRDRGSYEQYF,TGTGCCAGCAGTTCCCGGGACAGGGGCTCCTACGAGCAGTACTTC
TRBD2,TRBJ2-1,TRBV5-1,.,CASSLWSSGDNEQFF,TGCGCCAGCAGCTTGTGGTCTAGCGGAGACAATGAGCAGTTCTTC
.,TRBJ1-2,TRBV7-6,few,CASSARPGGTYGYTF,TGTGCCAGCAGCGCTAGACCCGGCGGAACCTATGGCTACACCTTC
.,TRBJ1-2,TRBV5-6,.,CASSLLRDDRKGYTF,TGTGCCAGCAGCTTGTTGCGTGATGACCGGAAAGGCTACACCTTC
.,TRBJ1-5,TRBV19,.,CASSRRYSNQPQHF,TGTGCCAGTAGTAGACGGTATAGCAATCAGCCCCAGCATTTT
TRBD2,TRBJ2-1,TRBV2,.,CASSRTSGSVGEQFF,TGTGCCAGCAGTCGGACTAGCGGGAGTGTCGGTGAGCAGTTCTTC
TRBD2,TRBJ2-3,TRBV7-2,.,CASSFVGLADYTDTQYF,TGTGCCAGCAGCTTCGTGGGACTAGCGGATTACACAGATACGCAGTATTTT
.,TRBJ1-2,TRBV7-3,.,CASSLLGSTAVNGYTF,TGTGCCAGCAGCTTGTTAGGGTCGACGGCTGTAAATGGCTACACCTTC
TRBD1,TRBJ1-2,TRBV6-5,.,CASRGQGYGYTF,TGTGCCAGCAGGGGACAGGGCTATGGCTACACCTTC
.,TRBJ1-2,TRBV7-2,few,CASSFLGGSAGYTF,TGTGCCAGCAGCTTCCTGGGCGGGTCGGCTGGCTACACCTTC
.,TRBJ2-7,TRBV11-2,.,CASSLVAPYLYF,TGTGCCAGCAGCTTAGTGGCTCCATATCTGTACTTC
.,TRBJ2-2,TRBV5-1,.,CASSLGNTGELFF,TGCGCCAGCAGCTTGGGGAACACCGGGGAGCTGTTTTTT
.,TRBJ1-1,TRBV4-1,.,CASSQDRTAWTEAFF,TGCGCCAGCAGCCAAGACCGGACGGCTTGGACTGAAGCTTTCTTT
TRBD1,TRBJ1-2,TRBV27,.,CASSGTGGPNYGYTF,TGTGCCAGCAGTGGGACAGGGGGGCCTAACTATGGCTACACCTTC
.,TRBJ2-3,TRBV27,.,CASAPLNSITDTQYF,TGTGCCAGCGCCCCTCTTAATTCGATCACAGATACGCAGTATTTT
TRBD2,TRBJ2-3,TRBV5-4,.,CASSLEASGGTSTDTQYF,TGTGCCAGCAGCTTGGAGGCTAGCGGGGGGACAAGCACAGATACGCAGTATTTT
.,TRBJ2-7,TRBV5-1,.,CASSWSGGYDEQYF,TGCGCCAGCAGCTGGTCAGGGGGGTATGACGAGCAGTACTTC
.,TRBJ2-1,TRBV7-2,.,CASSAPEGRNEQFF,TGTGCCAGCAGCGCCCCCGAGGGCCGGAATGAGCAGTTCTTC
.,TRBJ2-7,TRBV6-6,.,CASSPETSSYEQYF,TGTGCCAGCAGCCCTGAGACGAGCTCCTACGAGCAGTACTTC
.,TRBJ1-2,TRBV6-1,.,CASNNLANYGYTF,TGTGCCAGCAATAACTTAGCTAACTATGGCTACACCTTC
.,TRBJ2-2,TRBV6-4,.,CASSEGAYTGELFF,TGTGCCAGCAGTGAGGGGGCGTACACCGGGGAGCTGTTTTTT
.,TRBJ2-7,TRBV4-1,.,CASSQESHEQYF,TGCGCCAGCAGCCAAGAGTCGCACGAGCAGTACTTC
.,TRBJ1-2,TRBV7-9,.,CASSLAGDGYTF,TGTGCCAGCAGCTTAGCAGGGGATGGCTACACCTTC
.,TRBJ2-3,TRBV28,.,CASSDLDSTDTQYF,TGTGCCAGCAGCGACCTAGACAGCACAGATACGCAGTATTTT
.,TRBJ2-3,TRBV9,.,CASSYLPGASTDTQYF,TGTGCCAGCAGCTACCTACCGGGGGCTAGCACAGATACGCAGTATTTT
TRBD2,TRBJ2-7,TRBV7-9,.,CASSGTSGGADFSYEQYF,TGTGCCAGCAGCGGGACTAGCGGGGGGGCCGATTTCTCCTACGAGCAGTACTTC
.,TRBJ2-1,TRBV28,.,CASSLLVGVSYNEQFF,TGTGCCAGCAGTTTACTGGTGGGAGTCTCCTACAATGAGCAGTTCTTC
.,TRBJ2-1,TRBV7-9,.,CASSYLDRSYNEQFF,TGTGCCAGCAGCTACCTCGACAGATCCTACAATGAGCAGTTCTTC
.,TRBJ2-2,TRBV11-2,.,CASTLGGTGELFF,TGTGCCAGCACCCTGGGAGGCACCGGGGAGCTGTTTTTT
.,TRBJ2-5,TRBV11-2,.,CASSSHSRGEETQYF,TGTGCCAGCAGCTCCCACTCGCGGGGAGAAGAGACCCAGTACTTC
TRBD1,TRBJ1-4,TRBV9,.,CASSPRDSWVGEKLFF,TGTGCCAGCAGCCCCCGGGACAGTTGGGTTGGTGAAAAACTGTTTTTT
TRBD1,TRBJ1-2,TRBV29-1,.,CSVEDREGGSYGYTF,TGCAGCGTTGAAGATCGCGAAGGGGGCAGCTATGGCTACACCTTC
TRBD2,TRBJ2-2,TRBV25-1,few,CASRRGEGHTGELFF,TGTGCCAGCAGACGCGGGGAGGGGCACACCGGGGAGCTGTTTTTT
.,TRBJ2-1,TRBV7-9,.,CASSRGNEQFF,TGTGCCAGCAGCCGGGGGAATGAGCAGTTCTTC
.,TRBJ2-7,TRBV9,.,CASSLSGAPYEQYF,TGTGCCAGCAGCCTATCCGGGGCCCCCTACGAGCAGTACTTC
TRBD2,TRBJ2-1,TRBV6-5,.,CASSHSGSHNEQFF,TGTGCCAGCAGTCACAGCGGGAGCCACAATGAGCAGTTCTTC
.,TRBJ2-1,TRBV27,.,CASSLSTLNEQFF,TGTGCCAGCAGTTTATCGACCCTTAATGAGCAGTTCTTC
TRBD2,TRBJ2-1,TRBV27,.,CASSPLGAGVHNEQFF,TGTGCCAGCAGTCCCCTTGGAGCGGGAGTGCACAATGAGCAGTTCTTC
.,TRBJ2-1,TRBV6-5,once,CASSPGVATNEQFF,TGTGCCAGCAGTCCCGGAGTAGCGACGAATGAGCAGTTCTTC
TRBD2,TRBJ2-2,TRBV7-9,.,CASSWTSPGELFF,TGTGCCAGCAGCTGGACTAGCCCCGGGGAGCTGTTTTTT
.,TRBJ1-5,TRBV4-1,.,CASSPWTEYSNQPQHF,TGCGCCAGCAGCCCCTGGACGGAGTATAGCAATCAGCCCCAGCATTTT